A single sample gave rise to the 21 T cell receptor beta chains below, sequenced in a study of T cells in Graves' hyperthyroidism and ophthalmopathy. Amplification targeted TCR beta CDR3 regions from RNA transcripts. A set of HTBI primers served as the primers for a first-round RT-PCR of the TCR CDR3. TCRdb re-called the multiplex PCR reads through MiXCR, storing one row per CDR3 protein. This sample has around 340,000 distinct CDR3 sequences, with about 15% found just once. What was sequenced was blood. The receptor set was obtained from a woman aged 25 to 45 with Graves' hyperthyroidism.

This clonotype was seen at least ten times. As DNA, the CDR3 is TGTGCCAGCAGTATTGACAGAACAGAACTGTTTTTT. It encodes CASSIDRTELFF. V and J are TRBV2 and TRBJ1-4; D might be TRBD1 (5 bases). CDR1 SNHLY and CDR2 FYNNEI come from the germline V gene. V was clipped by 5 bases and J by 12 bases, with 13 bases between them. CDR3 size: 12 residues.

This clonotype showed up just a few times. The rearrangement joins TRBV9 to TRBJ2-7; D may match TRBD1 or TRBD2 (5 bases each). The CDR3 extends over 12 amino acids. Trimming pared 3 bases from V and 6 bases from J, leaving 10 bases between. Germline loops: CDR1 SGDLS, CDR2 YYNGEE. Here the CDR3 reads CASSALGAEQYF. The CDR3 nucleotides read TGTGCCAGCAGCGCCCTCGGGGCCGAGCAGTACTTC. Full variable domain (missing parts from reference TRBV9 and TRBJ2-7): DSGVTQTPKHLITATGQRVTLRCSPRSGDLSVYWYQQSLDQGLQFLIQYYNGEERAKGNILERFSAQQFPDLHSELNLSSLELGDSALYFCASSALGAEQYFGPGTRLTVT.

The chain is built from TRBV4-2 and TRBJ2-1, with 15 bases identical to TRBD2. With V trimmed by 5 bases and J by 8 bases, 10 bases remained unmatched. Germline V CDR1 and CDR2: LGHNA, YNFKEQ. The CDR3 length is 17 residues. This chain's CDR3 is CASSTGLAGGRRDEQFF. CDR3 DNA sequence: TGTGCCAGCAGCACTGGACTAGCGGGAGGGAGGAGGGATGAGCAGTTCTTC.

This clonotype was counted a few times. V and J are TRBV6-1 and TRBJ2-1; TRBD2 aligns across 14 bases. The V gene's germline CDR1 is MNHNS and CDR2 SASEGT. The ends lost 5 bases at V and 7 bases at J; junction bases unmatched: 4. The CDR3 has 15 residues. CDR3 protein: CASSSTSGRVNEQFF. Here the CDR3 DNA reads TGTGCCAGCAGTTCGACTAGCGGGAGGGTAAATGAGCAGTTCTTC.

This clonotype showed up many times. The chain employs TRBV12-3 or TRBV12-4 and TRBJ2-5; D is tentatively TRBD1 or TRBD2 (6 bases each). Trimming left V 8 bases short and J 5 bases short, with 21 bases between. The CDR3 extends over 15 amino acids. CDR3: CASASSRGGIETQYF. CDR3 sequence (DNA): TGTGCCAGCGCGTCCAGCAGGGGAGGTATTGAGACCCAGTACTTC.

This clonotype appeared many times. The chain is built from TRBV12-3 or TRBV12-4 and TRBJ2-3; the match to TRBD2 covers 15 bases. V gave up 5 bases and J gave up 9 bases; unmatched junction bases: 9. The CDR3 spans 16 residues. The CDR3 DNA reads TGTGCCAGCAGTGGCGCCGGACTAGCGGGAGGGGCAACGCAGTATTTT. Translated: CASSGAGLAGGATQYF.

This clonotype was recorded many times. The CDR3 protein is CASSVPSGYTAASEQYF. The CDR3 region has the DNA TGTGCCAGCAGTGTTCCTAGCGGATACACCGCGGCGTCAGAGCAGTACTTC. The chain uses TRBV2 and TRBJ2-7, with 7 bases identical to TRBD2. This CDR3 has 17 amino acids. Germline-derived CDR1 and CDR2 are SNHLY and FYNNEI. Losses at the gene ends were 4 bases for V and 7 bases for J; bases not matched to a gene: 19.

This sequence joins TRBV30 and TRBJ2-3; the D is unclear. Germline values: CDR1 GTSNPN, CDR2 SVGIG (reference sequence). The CDR3 spans 13 residues. Trimming stripped 0 bases from V and 3 bases from J, with 7 bases between. CDR3 amino acids: CAWSVKATDTQYF. The DNA for the CDR3 is TGTGCCTGGAGTGTAAAGGCGACAGATACGCAGTATTTT.

This clonotype was recorded at least ten times. The rearrangement uses TRBV25-1 and TRBJ2-7, with D tentatively TRBD1 (6 bases). The germline gives CDR1 MGHDK, CDR2 SYGVNS. V lost 8 bases and J lost 6, with 17 bases in between. The CDR3 runs to 13 residues. CDR3 bases: TGTGCCAGCCGGTCGGGACACGGGCTCGAGCAGTACTTC. This sequence encodes CASRSGHGLEQYF.

This clonotype was counted at least ten times. The chain employs TRBV16 and TRBJ1-5; D gene ambiguous. There are 13 residues in the CDR3. Germline CDR1 and CDR2: KGHSY and FQNENV. V lost 1 base and J 5 bases, leaving 6 bases between the germline ends. CDR3 DNA: TGTGCCAGCAGCCAATTTTCCCATCAGCCCCAGCATTTT. It translates to CASSQFSHQPQHF.

The chain carries TRBV28 and TRBJ2-2; 8 bases line up with TRBD2. CDR1 MDHEN and CDR2 SYDVKM come from the germline V gene. The trim removed 4 bases at V and 7 bases at J, leaving 8 bases unmatched. CDR3 length: 15 amino acids. Here the CDR3 DNA reads TGTGCCAGCAGTTGGGATAGCGGGAAAGGCGGGGAGCTGTTTTTT. It yields the protein CASSWDSGKGGELFF.

The chain recombines TRBV20-1 with TRBJ2-3; 10 positions match TRBD1. The length of the CDR3 is 16 residues. J was trimmed by 3 bases and V by 1 base; bases with no gene match: 7. Germline loops: CDR1 DFQATT, CDR2 SNEGSKA (reference sequence). The CDR3, as DNA: TGCAGTGCTAGAGCCGCCCCGGGACAGGGGACAGATACGCAGTATTTT. Translating gives CSARAAPGQGTDTQYF.

This clonotype was counted many times. The gene calls are TRBV28 and TRBJ2-3; D remains unclear. V was clipped by 4 bases and J by 4 bases, with 9 bases between them. The CDR3 is made up of 13 amino acids. The germline CDR1 and CDR2 sequences are MDHEN and SYDVKM. CDR3 coding DNA: TGTGCCAGCAGTTCGCGGAGTGCAGATACGCAGTATTTT. It yields the protein CASSSRSADTQYF.

At least ten counts were recorded for this clonotype. V is TRBV18 and J is TRBJ1-1; 7 bases map to TRBD1. The germline gives CDR1 KGHSH, CDR2 LQKENI. With 2 bases clipped from V and 1 base from J, the junction kept 4 bases outside the gene matches. The CDR3 length is 15 residues. CDR3 nucleotide sequence: TGTGCCAGCTCACCATTGGACAGGTGGAACACTGAAGCTTTCTTT. This translates into CASSPLDRWNTEAFF.

This clonotype has more than one count but fewer than ten. This rearrangement joins TRBV2 to TRBJ2-7, with 7 bases matching TRBD2. Per germline, CDR1 SNHLY and CDR2 FYNNEI. The CDR3 consists of 15 residues. V trimming: 3 bases; J trimming: 4 bases; junction bases outside the gene matches: 9. This chain's CDR3 is CASSDPASGKYEQYF. The CDR3 DNA is TGTGCCAGCAGTGACCCGGCTAGCGGCAAGTACGAGCAGTACTTC.

This clonotype occurred a few times. V is TRBV7-8 and J is TRBJ2-1; tentatively, D is TRBD2 (6 bases). Germline V gives CDR1 SGHVS, CDR2 FQNEAQ. V dropped 5 bases and J dropped 3 bases, with 11 bases sitting between them. The CDR3 extends over 14 amino acids. This chain's CDR3 is CASSQLAVYNEQFF. The CDR3 DNA reads as TGTGCCAGCAGCCAACTAGCTGTCTACAATGAGCAGTTCTTC.

This clonotype was seen a handful of times. This chain uses TRBV11-2 with TRBJ2-1, with TRBD2 matching 7 bases. The germline CDR1 and CDR2 sequences are SGHAT and FQNNGV. V gave up 4 bases and J gave up 6 bases; unmatched junction bases: 6. This CDR3 region has 14 residues. DNA of the CDR3: TGTGCCAGCAGCTCCAGCGGGACCGGCAATGAGCAGTTCTTC. It is translated as CASSSSGTGNEQFF.

This clonotype was detected ten times or more. The genes are TRBV5-1 and TRBJ2-3; D is ambiguous. V shed 2 bases and J shed 4 bases, with 11 bases lying between them. Germline V lookup: CDR1 SGHRS, CDR2 YFSETQ. This CDR3 is 14 amino acids long. The CDR3 nucleotides are TGCGCCAGCAGCTTCGGGCAGGCCGCAGATACGCAGTATTTT. As protein: CASSFGQAADTQYF.

This clonotype was counted ten times or more. This rearrangement joins TRBV24-1 to TRBJ2-1, with a weak D call TRBD2 (5 bases). The CDR3 consists of 11 residues. Between the trimmed V and J ends, which lost 8 bases and 5 bases, there was a span of 6 bases. Germline-derived CDR1 and CDR2 are KGHDR and SFDVKD. The CDR3 loop reads CATKEDNEQFF. CDR3 nucleotide sequence: TGTGCCACCAAGGAGGACAATGAGCAGTTCTTC.

This clonotype was detected many times. This chain connects TRBV11-2 to TRBJ2-1, with D unresolved. Trimming removed 1 base at V and 3 bases at J, with 10 bases between. CDR1 is SGHAT and CDR2 is FQNNGV in the germline V gene. This CDR3 has 15 amino acids. In DNA form, the CDR3 reads TGTGCCAGCAGCTTAGTCGGGCTTCTCTACAATGAGCAGTTCTTC. This sequence encodes CASSLVGLLYNEQFF.

CDR3 residues: CSAYNSNEQFF. The CDR3, as DNA: TGCAGCGCGTATAACTCGAATGAGCAGTTCTTC. The V gene is TRBV29-1, the J gene TRBJ2-1; D gene unclear. Germline CDR1 SQVTM, CDR2 ANQGSEA. The CDR3 runs 11 residues. Trimming shortened V by 7 bases and J by 7 bases, and 11 bases separated the two germline ends.